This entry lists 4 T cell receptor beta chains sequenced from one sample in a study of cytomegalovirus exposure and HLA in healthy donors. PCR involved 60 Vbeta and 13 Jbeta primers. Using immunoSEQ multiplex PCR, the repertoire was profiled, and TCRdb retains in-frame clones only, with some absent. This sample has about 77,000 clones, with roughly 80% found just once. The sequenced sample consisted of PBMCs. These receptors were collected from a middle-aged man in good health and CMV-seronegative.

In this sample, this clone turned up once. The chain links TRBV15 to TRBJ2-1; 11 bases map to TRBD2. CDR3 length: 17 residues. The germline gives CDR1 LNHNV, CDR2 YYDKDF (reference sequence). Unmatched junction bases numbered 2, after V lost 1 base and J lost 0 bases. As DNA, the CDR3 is TGTGCCACCAGCAGAGGCACTAGCGGGAGCTCCTACAATGAGCAGTTCTTC. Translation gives CATSRGTSGSSYNEQFF.

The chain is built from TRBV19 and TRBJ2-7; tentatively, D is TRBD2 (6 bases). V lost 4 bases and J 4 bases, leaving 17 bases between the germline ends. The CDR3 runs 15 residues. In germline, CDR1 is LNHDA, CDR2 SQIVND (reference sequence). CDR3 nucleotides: TGTGCCAGTAGTAACCCTAGGGACGGACTATACGAGCAGTACTTC. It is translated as CASSNPRDGLYEQYF.

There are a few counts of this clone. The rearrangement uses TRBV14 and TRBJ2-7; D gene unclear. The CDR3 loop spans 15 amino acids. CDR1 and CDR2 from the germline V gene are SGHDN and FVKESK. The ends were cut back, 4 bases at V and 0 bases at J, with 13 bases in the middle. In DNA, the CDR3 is TGTGCCAGCAGCCGGGCTACTGAGACCTCCTACGAGCAGTACTTC. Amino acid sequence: CASSRATETSYEQYF.

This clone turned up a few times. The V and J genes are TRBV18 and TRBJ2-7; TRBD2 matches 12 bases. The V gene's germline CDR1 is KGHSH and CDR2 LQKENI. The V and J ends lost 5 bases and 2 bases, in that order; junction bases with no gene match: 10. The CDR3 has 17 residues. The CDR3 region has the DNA TGTGCCAGCTCAAAAAGGGAACTAGCGGGAGGTACCTACGAGCAGTACTTC. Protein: CASSKRELAGGTYEQYF.